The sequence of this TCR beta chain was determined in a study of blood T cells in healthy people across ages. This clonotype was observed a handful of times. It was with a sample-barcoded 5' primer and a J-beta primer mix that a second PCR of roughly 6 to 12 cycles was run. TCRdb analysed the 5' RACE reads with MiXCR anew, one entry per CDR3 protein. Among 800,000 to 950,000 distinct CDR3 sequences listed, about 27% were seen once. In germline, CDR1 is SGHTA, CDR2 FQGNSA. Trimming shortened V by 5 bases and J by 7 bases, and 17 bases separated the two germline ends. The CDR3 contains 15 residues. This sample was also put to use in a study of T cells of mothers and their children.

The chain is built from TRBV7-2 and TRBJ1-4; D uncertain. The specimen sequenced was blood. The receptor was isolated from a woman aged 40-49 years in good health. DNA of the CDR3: TGTGCCAGCAGCGCACAGTCGGGATTGGGTGAAAAACTGTTTTTT. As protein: CASSAQSGLGEKLFF.